This T cell receptor beta chain was identified during a study of shared clonotypes between healthy human individuals. On this clone: The antigen is unknown.

General study findings and limits: It was anticipated that sequencing depth would influence how many clonotypes donors shared. Compared with memory subsets, naive subsets generally had larger estimated richness.

Everyone who donated was a Caucasian adult who lived in Nashville, Tennessee. Splitting of CD4+ cells produced CD45RA+ naive and CD45RA-negative memory subsets. Per the germline V gene, CDR1 is SEHNR and CDR2 is FQNEAQ (reference sequence). J lost 10 bases, V lost 5 bases, and 7 bases had no gene match. This CDR3 spans 13 amino acids. Sequenced by immunoSEQ multiplex PCR; TCRdb stores in-frame clones only, minus some. In the table there are roughly 1,500,000 clones, approximately 98.5% of which are singletons. The material sequenced was naive CD4+ T cells sorted from blood. Noted subset: CD45RA+ positively selected. This TCR was sampled from a man aged 25 to 45 in good health. The V and J genes are TRBV7-9 and TRBJ2-3; 9 bases are shared with TRBD1. CDR3 DNA sequence: TGTGCCAGCAGCGCGCCGGGACAGGGACCGCAGTATTTT. This encodes CASSAPGQGPQYF.